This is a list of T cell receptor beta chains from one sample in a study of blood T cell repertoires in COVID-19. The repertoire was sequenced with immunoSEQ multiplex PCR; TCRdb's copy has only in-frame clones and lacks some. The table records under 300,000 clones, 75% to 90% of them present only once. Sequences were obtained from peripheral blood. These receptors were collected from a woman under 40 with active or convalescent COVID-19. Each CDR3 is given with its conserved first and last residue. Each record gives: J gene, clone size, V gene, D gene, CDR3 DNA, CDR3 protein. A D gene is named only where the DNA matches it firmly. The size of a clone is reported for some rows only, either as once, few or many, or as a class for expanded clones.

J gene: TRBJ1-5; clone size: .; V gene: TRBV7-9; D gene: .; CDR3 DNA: TGTGCCAGCAGCTTAGCTCCGGGTCAGCCCCAGCATTTT; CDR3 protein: CASSLAPGQPQHF
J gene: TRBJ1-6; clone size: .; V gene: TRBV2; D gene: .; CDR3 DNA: TGTGCCAGCAGTGGGGGAGTTGGATCACCCCTCCACTTT; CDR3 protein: CASSGGVGSPLHF
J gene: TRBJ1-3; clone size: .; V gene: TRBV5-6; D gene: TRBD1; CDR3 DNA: TGTGCCAGCAGTTACGGACAGGGGTCCTCTGGAAACACCATATATTTT; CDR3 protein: CASSYGQGSSGNTIYF
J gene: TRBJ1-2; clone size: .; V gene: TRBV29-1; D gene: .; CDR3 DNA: TGCAGCGTTGACAGGGGATTGCGTGGCTACACCTTC; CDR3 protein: CSVDRGLRGYTF
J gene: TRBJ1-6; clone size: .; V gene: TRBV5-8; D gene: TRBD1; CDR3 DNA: TGTGCCAGCAGCACCGGGACAGGGAGGACTTCACCCCTCCACTTT; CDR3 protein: CASSTGTGRTSPLHF
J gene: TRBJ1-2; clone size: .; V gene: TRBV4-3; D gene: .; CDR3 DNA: TGCGCCAGCAGCCAAGCTCGGGAGTATGGCTACACCTTC; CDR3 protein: CASSQAREYGYTF
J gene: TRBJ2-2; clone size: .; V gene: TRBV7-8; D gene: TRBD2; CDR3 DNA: TGTGCCAGCAGCCTAGGACTAGCGGGGGCCCGAAACACCGGGGAGCTGTTTTTT; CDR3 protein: CASSLGLAGARNTGELFF
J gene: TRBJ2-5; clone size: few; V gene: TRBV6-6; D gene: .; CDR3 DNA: TGTGCCAGCAGGCTAGGGGGAATGTACCAAGAGACCCAGTACTTC; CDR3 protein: CASRLGGMYQETQYF
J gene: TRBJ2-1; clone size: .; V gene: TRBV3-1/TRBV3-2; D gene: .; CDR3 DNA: TGTGCCAGCAGCCAGGTGGCAGGGGGGACCTACAATGAGCAGTTCTTC; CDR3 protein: CASSQVAGGTYNEQFF
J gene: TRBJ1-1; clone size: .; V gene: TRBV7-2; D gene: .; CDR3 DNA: TGTGCCAGCAGCTTATATGGGGGCCCGAACACTGAAGCTTTCTTT; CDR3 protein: CASSLYGGPNTEAFF
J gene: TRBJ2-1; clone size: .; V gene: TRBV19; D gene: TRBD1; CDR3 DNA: TGTGCCACAACGCCGGGACAGGGAGGCCGCAATGAGCAGTTCTTC; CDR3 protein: CATTPGQGGRNEQFF
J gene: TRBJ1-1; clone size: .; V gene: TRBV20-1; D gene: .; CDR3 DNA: TGCAGTGCTAGAGATACTGGTGAAGCTTTCTTT; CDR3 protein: CSARDTGEAFF
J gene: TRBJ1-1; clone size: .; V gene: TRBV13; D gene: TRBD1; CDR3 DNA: TGTGCCAGCAGCTCGCAGGGGGACACTGAAGCTTTCTTT; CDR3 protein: CASSSQGDTEAFF
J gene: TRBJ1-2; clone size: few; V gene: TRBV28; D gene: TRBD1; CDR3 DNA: TGTGCCAGCGGTTCACCTGGACAGGGGACGGATGGCTACACCTTC; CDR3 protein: CASGSPGQGTDGYTF
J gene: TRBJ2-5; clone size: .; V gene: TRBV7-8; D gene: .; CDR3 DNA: TGTGCCAGCAGCCCTCAAGAGACCCAGTACTTC; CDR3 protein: CASSPQETQYF
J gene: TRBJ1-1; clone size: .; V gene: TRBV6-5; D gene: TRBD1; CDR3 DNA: TGTGCCAGCAGTAGGGACAGGGGGACTGAAGCTTTCTTT; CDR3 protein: CASSRDRGTEAFF
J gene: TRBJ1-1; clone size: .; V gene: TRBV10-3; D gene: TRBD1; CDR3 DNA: TGTGCCATCAGATCCGGACAGGGGGCGCGAGCTTTCTTT; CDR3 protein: CAIRSGQGARAFF
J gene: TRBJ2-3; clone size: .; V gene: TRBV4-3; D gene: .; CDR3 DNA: TGCGCCAGCAGCCGGACCTCAGGGGATACGCAGTATTTT; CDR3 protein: CASSRTSGDTQYF
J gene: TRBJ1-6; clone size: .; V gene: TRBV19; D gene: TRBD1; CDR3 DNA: TGTGCCAGCCGGGACAGGGCTTCACCCCTCCACTTT; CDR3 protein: CASRDRASPLHF
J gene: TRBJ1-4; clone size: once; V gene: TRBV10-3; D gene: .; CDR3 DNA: TGTGCCATCAGTGAGTTAGGTAGGGGTGAAAAACTGTTTTTT; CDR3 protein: CAISELGRGEKLFF
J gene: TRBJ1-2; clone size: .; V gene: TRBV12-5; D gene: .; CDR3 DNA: TGTGCTAGTGGTTTGGTACGGCAGGGGACGCTTCCACGCTATGGCTACACCTTC; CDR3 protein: CASGLVRQGTLPRYGYTF
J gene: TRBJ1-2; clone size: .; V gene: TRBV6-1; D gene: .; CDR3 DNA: TGTGCCAGCAGTGAAGCTCTAGCCCCCAGGGGTTTTAACTATGGCTACACCTTC; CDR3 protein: CASSEALAPRGFNYGYTF
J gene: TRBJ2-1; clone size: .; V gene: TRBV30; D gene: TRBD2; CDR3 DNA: TGTGCCTGGAGTTCCCTTAGAAAAGCGGGGGGGCCCAGCTCCTACAATGAGCAGTTCTTC; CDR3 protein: CAWSSLRKAGGPSSYNEQFF
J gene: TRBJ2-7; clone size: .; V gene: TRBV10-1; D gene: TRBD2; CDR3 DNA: TGCGCCAGCAGTGGGATTAGCGGGCCCTACGAGCAGTACTTC; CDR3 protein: CASSGISGPYEQYF
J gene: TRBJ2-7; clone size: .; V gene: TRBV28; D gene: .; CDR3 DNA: TGTGCCAGCAGTCAACAGTCTGGCGAGCAGTACTTC; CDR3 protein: CASSQQSGEQYF
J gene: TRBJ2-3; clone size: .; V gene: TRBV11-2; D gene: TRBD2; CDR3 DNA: TGTGCCAGCAGCTTAAAGCTAGGACTAGCGGGTGGCACAGATACGCAGTATTTT; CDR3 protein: CASSLKLGLAGGTDTQYF
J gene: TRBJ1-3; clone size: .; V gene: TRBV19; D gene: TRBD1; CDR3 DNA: TGTGCCAGTAGTCTGAGCCCCACAGGGGGCTCTGGAAACACCATATATTTT; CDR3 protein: CASSLSPTGGSGNTIYF
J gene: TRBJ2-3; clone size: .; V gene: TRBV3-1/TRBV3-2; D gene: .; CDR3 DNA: TGTGCCAGCAGCCAAGGGCCTCCGGGGAGGAGCACAGATACGCAGTATTTT; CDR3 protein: CASSQGPPGRSTDTQYF
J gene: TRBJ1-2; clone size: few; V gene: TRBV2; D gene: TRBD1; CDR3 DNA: TGTGCCAGCAGTGAGGGACAGGGGGATGGCTACACCTTC; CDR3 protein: CASSEGQGDGYTF
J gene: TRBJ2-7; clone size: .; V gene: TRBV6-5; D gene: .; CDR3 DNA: TGTGCCAGCAGTTACGGCGGCAACTACGAGCAGTACTTC; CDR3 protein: CASSYGGNYEQYF
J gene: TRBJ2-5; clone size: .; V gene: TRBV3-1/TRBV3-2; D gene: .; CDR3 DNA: TGTGCCAGCAGCCAAGGGATTTGGGGGGATCAAGAGACCCAGTACTTC; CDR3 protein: CASSQGIWGDQETQYF
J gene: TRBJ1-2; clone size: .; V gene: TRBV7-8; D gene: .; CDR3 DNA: TGTGCCAGCAGCTATCTTTCCGGGGCTAACTATGGCTACACCTTC; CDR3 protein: CASSYLSGANYGYTF
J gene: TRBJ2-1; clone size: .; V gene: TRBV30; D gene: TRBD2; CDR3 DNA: TGTGCCTGGAGTGGAAGGCGGGGGGTTGGGAATGAGCAGTTCTTC; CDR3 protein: CAWSGRRGVGNEQFF
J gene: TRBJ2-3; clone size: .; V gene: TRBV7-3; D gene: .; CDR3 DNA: TGTGCCAGCAGCCTCAATCCCCGGGATACGCAGTATTTT; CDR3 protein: CASSLNPRDTQYF
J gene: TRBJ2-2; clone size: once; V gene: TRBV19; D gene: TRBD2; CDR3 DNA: TGTGCCAGTAGCCGAAGCGGGGGGTACATCACCGGGGAGCTGTTTTTT; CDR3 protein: CASSRSGGYITGELFF
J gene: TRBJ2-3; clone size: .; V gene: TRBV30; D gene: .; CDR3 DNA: TGTGCCTGGTCCCCTAGGTTGGATACGCAGTATTTT; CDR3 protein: CAWSPRLDTQYF
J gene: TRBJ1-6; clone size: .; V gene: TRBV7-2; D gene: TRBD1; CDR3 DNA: TGTGCCAGCAGCTTCGGACAGGGCTCGAGCTCCTATAATTCACCCCTCCACTTT; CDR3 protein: CASSFGQGSSSYNSPLHF
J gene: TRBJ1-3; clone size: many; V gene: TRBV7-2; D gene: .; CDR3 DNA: TGTGCCAGCAGCCCTTCGGGGGGATGGTCTGGAAACACCATATATTTT; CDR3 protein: CASSPSGGWSGNTIYF
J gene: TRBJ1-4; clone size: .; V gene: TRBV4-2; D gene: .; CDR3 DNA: TGTGCCAGCAGCCAACTTAATGAAAAACTGTTTTTT; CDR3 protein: CASSQLNEKLFF
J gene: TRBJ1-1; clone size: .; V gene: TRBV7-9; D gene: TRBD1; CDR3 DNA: TGTGCCAGCAGAAACAGGACAGGTTTCACTGAAGCTTTCTTT; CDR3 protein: CASRNRTGFTEAFF
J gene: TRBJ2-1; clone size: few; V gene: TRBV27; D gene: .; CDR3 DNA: TGTGCCAGCAGTTCCGACAGGAGCTCCTACAATGAGCAGTTCTTC; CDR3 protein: CASSSDRSSYNEQFF
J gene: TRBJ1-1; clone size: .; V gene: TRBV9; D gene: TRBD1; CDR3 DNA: TGTGCCAGCAGCCCGTGGACAGGGAACACTGAAGCTTTCTTT; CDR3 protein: CASSPWTGNTEAFF
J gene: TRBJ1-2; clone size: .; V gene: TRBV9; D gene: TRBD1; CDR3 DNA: TGTGCCAGCAGCGTAGTGCCCGTCGACAGGGTAGGGTACTATGGCTACACCTTC; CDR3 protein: CASSVVPVDRVGYYGYTF
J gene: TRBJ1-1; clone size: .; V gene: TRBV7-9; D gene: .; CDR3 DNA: TGTGCCAGCAGCTTAGCGGTCGGGGGATCCACTGAAGCTTTCTTT; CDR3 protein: CASSLAVGGSTEAFF
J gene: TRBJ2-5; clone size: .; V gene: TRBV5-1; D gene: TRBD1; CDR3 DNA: TGCGCCAGCAGCTTTCAGGGACAGGGACGAGGGGAGACCCAGTACTTC; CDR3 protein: CASSFQGQGRGETQYF
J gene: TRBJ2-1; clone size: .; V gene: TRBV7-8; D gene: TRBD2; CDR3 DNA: TGTGCCAGCAGCTTAGTTGGAGGACTAGCAAGTGAGCAGTTCTTC; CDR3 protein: CASSLVGGLASEQFF
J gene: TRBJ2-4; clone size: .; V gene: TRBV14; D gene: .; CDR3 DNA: TGTGCCAGCAGCCAGCGGGGATCCAAAAACATTCAGTACTTC; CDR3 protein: CASSQRGSKNIQYF
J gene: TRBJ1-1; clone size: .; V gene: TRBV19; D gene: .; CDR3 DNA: TGTGCCAGTACCCCACCCCCCGGGGGGACTGAAGCTTTCTTT; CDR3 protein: CASTPPPGGTEAFF
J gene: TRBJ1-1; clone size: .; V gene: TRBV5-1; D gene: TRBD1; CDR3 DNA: TGCGCCAGCAGCGAGCAGGGGGCCTTTCGAGCATTCTTT; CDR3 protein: CASSEQGAFRAFF